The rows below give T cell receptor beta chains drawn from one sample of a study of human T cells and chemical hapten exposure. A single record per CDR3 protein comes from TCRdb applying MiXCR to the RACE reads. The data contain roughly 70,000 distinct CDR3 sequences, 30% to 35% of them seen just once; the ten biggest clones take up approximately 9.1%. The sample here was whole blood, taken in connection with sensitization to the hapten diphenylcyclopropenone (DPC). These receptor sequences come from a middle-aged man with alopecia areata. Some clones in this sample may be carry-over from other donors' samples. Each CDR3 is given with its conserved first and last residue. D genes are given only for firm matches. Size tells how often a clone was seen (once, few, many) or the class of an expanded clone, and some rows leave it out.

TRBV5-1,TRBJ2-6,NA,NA,TGCGCCAGCAGCGCCGGACGGCTAGATAGGTCTGGGGCCAACGTCCTGACTTTC,CASSAGRLDRSGANVLTF
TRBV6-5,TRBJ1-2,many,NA,TGTGCCAGCAGTTCCACAGGGACCTATGGCTACACCTTC,CASSSTGTYGYTF
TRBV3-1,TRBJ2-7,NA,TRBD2,TGTGCCAGCACCCTGGGGCTAGCGGGAGGCATCGCCTACGAGCAGTACTTC,CASTLGLAGGIAYEQYF
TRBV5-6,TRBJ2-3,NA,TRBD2,TGTGCCAGCAGCGAGACTAGCGGGGGAAGCACAGATACGCAGTATTTT,CASSETSGGSTDTQYF
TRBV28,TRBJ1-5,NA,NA,TGTGCCAGCAGTTTATCGACCGGGGAGCATCAGCCCCAGCATTTT,CASSLSTGEHQPQHF
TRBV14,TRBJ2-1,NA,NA,TGTGCCAGCAGCCAAGCTTCAAAGGGTTTGTACAATGAGCAGTTCTTC,CASSQASKGLYNEQFF
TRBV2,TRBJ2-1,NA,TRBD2,TGTGCCAGCAGCCCGACTAGCGGGAGTTACTATGAGCAGTTCTTC,CASSPTSGSYYEQFF
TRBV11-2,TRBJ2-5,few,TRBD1,TGTGCCAGCAGCATCAACGACAGGGCGGAGACCCAGTACTTC,CASSINDRAETQYF
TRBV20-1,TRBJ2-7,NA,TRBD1,TGCAGTGCTAGCCTGCCGGGACAGGGCTACGAGCAGTACTTC,CSASLPGQGYEQYF
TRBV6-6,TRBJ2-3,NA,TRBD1,TGTGCCAGCAGTTACTTGACCGGACAGGGAACGCAGTATTTT,CASSYLTGQGTQYF
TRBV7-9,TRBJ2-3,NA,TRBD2,TGTGCCAGCAGCCATAAGGGACTAGCAGACGATACGCAGTATTTT,CASSHKGLADDTQYF
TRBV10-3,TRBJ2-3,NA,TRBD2,TGTGCCATCAGTGACCCCGGGACTAGCGGCACAGATACGCAGTATTTT,CAISDPGTSGTDTQYF
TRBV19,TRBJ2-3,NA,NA,TGTGCCAGTAGGGCTAGCCGCACAGATACGCAGTATTTT,CASRASRTDTQYF
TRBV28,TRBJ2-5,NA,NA,TGTGCCAGCAGTTTCCTGCAGGGTTCGGCGGAGACCCAGTACTTC,CASSFLQGSAETQYF
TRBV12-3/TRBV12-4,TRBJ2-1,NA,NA,TGTGCCAGCAGAAGGGACGGAGGCTACAATGAGCAGTTCTTC,CASRRDGGYNEQFF
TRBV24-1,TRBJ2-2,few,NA,TGTGCCACCAGTGATTTGGTTGGGACTTCCTCCACCGGGGAGCTGTTTTTT,CATSDLVGTSSTGELFF
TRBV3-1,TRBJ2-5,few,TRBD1,TGTGCCAGCAGCCTTCCGACAGGGGCCGGCGGGGAGACCCAGTACTTC,CASSLPTGAGGETQYF
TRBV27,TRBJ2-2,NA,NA,TGTGCCAGCAGTTTCGGGGATCCCGGGGAGCTGTTTTTT,CASSFGDPGELFF
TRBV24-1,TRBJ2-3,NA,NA,TGTGCCACCAGTGAGGTCACAGATACGCAGTATTTT,CATSEVTDTQYF
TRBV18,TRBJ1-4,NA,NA,TGTGCCAGCTCCGGCGGACAGTTTGTCGAAAAACTGTTTTTT,CASSGGQFVEKLFF
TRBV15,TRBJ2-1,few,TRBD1,TGTGCCACCAGCAGAGATCTCAGGACAGGGGGTTCCTATGAGCAGTTCTTC,CATSRDLRTGGSYEQFF
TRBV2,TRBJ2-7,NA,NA,TGTGCCAGCCTTTTTAGCTCCTACGAGCAGTACTTC,CASLFSSYEQYF
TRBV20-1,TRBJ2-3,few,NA,TGCAGTGCTAGAGAACAGAGCACAGATACGCAGTATTTT,CSAREQSTDTQYF
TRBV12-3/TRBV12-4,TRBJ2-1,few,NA,TGTGCCAGCAGTTTATTAACCCTTAAAAATGAGCAGTTCTTC,CASSLLTLKNEQFF
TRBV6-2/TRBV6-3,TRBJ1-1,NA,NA,TGTGCCAGCAGTGCCAGAAGGGCCGCCATGAACACTGAAGCTTTCTTT,CASSARRAAMNTEAFF
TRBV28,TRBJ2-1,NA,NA,TGTGCCGGGGTCTTCCTAACCCCCTACAATGAGCAGTTCTTC,CAGVFLTPYNEQFF
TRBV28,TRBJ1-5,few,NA,TGTGCCAGCAGGGCGGCAGGTCGAAATCAGCCCCAGCATTTT,CASRAAGRNQPQHF
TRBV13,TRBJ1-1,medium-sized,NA,TGTGCCAGCAGCCAGGACAGTGAAGCTTTCTTT,CASSQDSEAFF
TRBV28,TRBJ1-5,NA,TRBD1,TGTGCCAGCAGTCGGGACAGGGTGAATCAGCCCCAGCATTTT,CASSRDRVNQPQHF
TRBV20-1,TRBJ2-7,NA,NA,TGCAGTGCTAGGGGTATCAACTACGAGCAGTACTTC,CSARGINYEQYF
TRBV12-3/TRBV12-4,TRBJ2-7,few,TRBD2,TGTGCCAGCAGCAGGGGACTAGCGGTGTACGAGCAGTACTTC,CASSRGLAVYEQYF
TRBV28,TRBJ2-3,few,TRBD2,TGTGCCAGCAGTTTGGATCCGGGACTAGCGGGAGGAGGTAGGACCTACACAGATACGCAGTATTTT,CASSLDPGLAGGGRTYTDTQYF
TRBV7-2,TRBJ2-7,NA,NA,TGTGCCAGCAGCCCAGGCGTTGGGGGGACCTACGAGCAGTACTTC,CASSPGVGGTYEQYF
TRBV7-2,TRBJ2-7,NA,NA,TGTGCCAGCAGCTTAGAACTAGCAAACTTGGAGCAGTACTTC,CASSLELANLEQYF
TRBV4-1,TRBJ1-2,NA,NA,TGCGCCAGCAGCCAAACGGCGCGTGGCTACACCTTC,CASSQTARGYTF
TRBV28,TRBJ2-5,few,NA,TGTGCCAGCAGTCGTGGTTGGCAAGAGACCCAGTACTTC,CASSRGWQETQYF
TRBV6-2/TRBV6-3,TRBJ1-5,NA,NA,TGTGCCATCCAGGACGGCAATCAGCCCCAGCATTTT,CAIQDGNQPQHF
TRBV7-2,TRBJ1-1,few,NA,TGTGCCAGCAGCTACGGTCCCGAGAACACTGAAGCTTTCTTT,CASSYGPENTEAFF
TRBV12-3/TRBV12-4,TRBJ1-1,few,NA,TGTGCCAGCAGGGTCCTCCCGGACACTGAAGCTTTCTTT,CASRVLPDTEAFF
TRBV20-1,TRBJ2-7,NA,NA,TGCAGTGCTAGTCCCTTCGGGGGCGCCCACGAGCAGTACTTC,CSASPFGGAHEQYF
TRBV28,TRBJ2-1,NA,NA,TGTGCCAGCAGTTTCGGTGCTCGGAATGCCCGCCACCCGCAGTTCTTC,CASSFGARNARHPQFF
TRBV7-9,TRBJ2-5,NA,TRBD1,TGTGCCAGCAGCTTAGCGGACAGGGAGGTAGAGACCCAGTACTTC,CASSLADREVETQYF